This T cell receptor beta chain was retrieved from a study of cytomegalovirus exposure and HLA in healthy donors. At the level of the study: Sequencing of about 179 million T cells in an earlier analysis found about 120 million unique TCR beta sequences.

The PCR contained 60 Vbeta and 13 Jbeta primers. Method: immunoSEQ multiplex PCR; TCRdb's copy keeps in-frame clones and lacks some. The repertoire includes roughly 120,000 clones, around 76% of them detected once, and roughly 13% sits in the top ten. Study results and limitations: Data from an earlier analysis indicated that most TCR beta V segments were productive either about 90% or about 30% of the time.

Germline CDR1 MNHEY, CDR2 SVGAGI. This CDR3 has 15 amino acids. The V gene end was trimmed by 2 bases and the J gene end by 5 bases; junction bases not matched to a gene: 7. Of note for this clone: The antigen is unknown.

The chain combines TRBV6-5 with TRBJ1-2; 8 bases are shared with TRBD1. The specimen sequenced was PBMCs. The source is a man aged 25-45 years in good health and CMV-seropositive. The CDR3 is CASSYTPGGGYGYTF. For the CDR3, the DNA is TGTGCCAGCAGTTACACCCCAGGGGGCGGATATGGCTACACCTTC.